The 17 T cell receptor beta chains reported below all come from one sample, sequenced in a study of blood T cell repertoires in COVID-19. Profiled with immunoSEQ multiplex PCR; TCRdb holds only in-frame clones, not every one. The data hold around 140,000 clones, with around 80% observed a single time. Source material: peripheral blood. These receptors all come from an older woman with acute or convalescent COVID-19.

The rearrangement uses TRBV28 and TRBJ2-7; 7 bases line up with TRBD1. CDR3 length: 14 amino acids. The germline V gene encodes CDR1 MDHEN and CDR2 SYDVKM. The J segment lost 2 bases and the V segment lost 5 bases, leaving 6 bases of the junction unmatched. The CDR3 spells CASSPWTGPYEQYF. CDR3 coding DNA: TGTGCCAGCAGTCCCTGGACAGGACCCTACGAGCAGTACTTC. Variable domain in full (rest from reference TRBV28 and TRBJ2-7): DVKVTQSSRYLVKRTGEKVFLECVQDMDHENMFWYRQDPGLGLRLIYFSYDVKMKEKGDIPEGYSVSREKKERFSLILESASTNQTSMYLCASSPWTGPYEQYFGPGTRLTVT.

The chain has TRBV30 and TRBJ2-7; the D is unclear. The germline CDR1 and CDR2 sequences are GTSNPN and SVGIG (reference sequence). This CDR3 has 13 amino acids. Between the trimmed V and J ends, which lost 0 bases and 0 bases, there was a span of 6 bases. As DNA, the CDR3 is TGTGCCTGGAGTGTTAGCCTCTCCTACGAGCAGTACTTC. Its translation: CAWSVSLSYEQYF.

This chain uses TRBV2 with TRBJ1-5; no definite D call. Trimming shortened V by 7 bases and J by 4 bases, and 11 bases separated the two germline ends. Germline values: CDR1 SNHLY, CDR2 FYNNEI. The CDR3 has 13 residues. As DNA, the CDR3 is TGTGCCAGCACTAAGAGTACTAATCAGCCCCAGCATTTT. As protein: CASTKSTNQPQHF.

The chain joins TRBV28 to TRBJ2-5; the D gene is possibly TRBD2 (6 bases). Between the trimmed V and J ends, which lost 2 bases and 1 base, there was a span of 14 bases. CDR1 and CDR2 (germline): MDHEN, SYDVKM. The CDR3 covers 16 residues. The CDR3 nucleotides are TGTGCCAGCAGTTTAACTACTAGCCGAACCCAAGAGACCCAGTACTTC. It codes for CASSLTTSRTQETQYF.

The V gene is TRBV15, the J gene TRBJ2-3, with 8 bases identical to TRBD2. The CDR3 length is 20 residues. The germline CDR1 and CDR2 sequences are LNHNV and YYDKDF (reference sequence). Trimming cost V 1 base and J 2 bases; bases outside gene matches: 17. In DNA, the CDR3 is TGTGCCACCAGCAGAGTGGTAGGGGGACTAGGGAAAGGCGACACAGATACGCAGTATTTT. This translates into CATSRVVGGLGKGDTDTQYF.

This clone was observed a handful of times. The rearrangement uses TRBV3-1 (or the pseudogene TRBV3-2) and TRBJ2-7, with D maybe TRBD1 (5 bases). This CDR3 is built from 15 residues. The germline V and J ends were trimmed by 4 bases and 2 bases, with 15 bases remaining between them. Germline V gene data show CDR1 as LGHDT and CDR2 as YNNKEL (reference sequence). CDR3 region: CASSPIYDRTYEQYF. The CDR3 nucleotides read TGTGCCAGCAGCCCGATTTATGACAGAACCTACGAGCAGTACTTC.

V is TRBV6-5 and J is TRBJ2-7; TRBD1 matches at 10 bases. The V and J ends lost 7 bases and 2 bases, in that order; junction bases with no gene match: 8. CDR3 length: 15 amino acids. CDR1 is MNHEY and CDR2 is SVGAGI in the germline V gene. The CDR3 reads CASNSRTGGAYEQYF. CDR3 in DNA: TGTGCCAGCAACTCCCGGACAGGGGGGGCCTACGAGCAGTACTTC.

This clone has just a few counts. V gene TRBV7-9 combines with J gene TRBJ1-1, with 7 bases that match TRBD1. CDR1 and CDR2 (germline): SEHNR, FQNEAQ (reference sequence). V gave up 5 bases and J gave up 0 bases; unmatched junction bases: 3. This CDR3 comprises 14 residues. CDR3 in amino acids: CASSMTGLNTEAFF. The CDR3 coding sequence is TGTGCCAGCAGCATGACAGGGCTGAACACTGAAGCTTTCTTT.

This chain joins TRBV7-9 and TRBJ1-2; TRBD1 agrees at 8 bases. V lost 7 bases and J lost 4; bases outside the gene matches: 11. CDR1 SEHNR and CDR2 FQNEAQ come from the germline V gene (reference sequence). The CDR3 is 15 residues long. As DNA, the CDR3 is TGTGCCAGCACCAGAGCGGGACAGGCGGCCTATGGCTACACCTTC. Residues: CASTRAGQAAYGYTF. Variable domain in full (rest from reference TRBV7-9 and TRBJ1-2): DTGVSQNPRHKITKRGQNVTFRCDPISEHNRLYWYRQTLGQGPEFLTYFQNEAQLEKSRLLSDRFSAERPKGSFSTLEIQRTEQGDSAMYLCASTRAGQAAYGYTFGSGTRLTVV.

V and J are TRBV29-1 and TRBJ1-2; 7 nucleotides line up with TRBD1. Germline CDR1 SQVTM, CDR2 ANQGSEA. CDR3 length: 13 residues. Trimming removed 7 bases from V and 4 bases from J; junction bases left unmatched: 9. The CDR3 sequence is CSAQDRSIYGYTF. The CDR3 DNA reads as TGCAGCGCCCAGGACAGGAGTATCTATGGCTACACCTTC.

This clone was seen ten or more times. J is TRBJ2-7 and V is TRBV7-9; D is perhaps TRBD2 (6 bases). The CDR3 has 12 residues. V shed 8 bases and J shed 3 bases, with 11 bases lying between them. CDR1 and CDR2 (germline): SEHNR, FQNEAQ (reference sequence). The CDR3 spells CASGDGSYEQYF. As DNA, the CDR3 is TGTGCCAGCGGGGACGGGAGCTACGAGCAGTACTTC.

The chain couples TRBV18 to TRBJ2-2; 8 nucleotides match TRBD1. V trimming: 2 bases; J trimming: 6 bases; junction bases outside the gene matches: 11. The CDR3 is 17 residues long. Germline-derived CDR1 and CDR2 are KGHSH and LQKENI. The CDR3 loop is CASSPTDGQGVAGELFF. The DNA for the CDR3 is TGTGCCAGCTCACCAACAGACGGACAGGGCGTCGCCGGGGAGCTGTTTTTT. Based on the CDR3 plus reference TRBV18 and TRBJ2-2, the full variable domain is NAGVMQNPRHLVRRRGQEARLRCSPMKGHSHVYWYRQLPEEGLKFMVYLQKENIIDESGMPKERFSAEFPKEGPSILRIQQVVRGDSAAYFCASSPTDGQGVAGELFFGEGSRLTVL.

The chain combines TRBV3-1 (or the pseudogene TRBV3-2) with TRBJ2-5; D remains unclear. Germline V gene lookup returns CDR1 LGHDT and CDR2 YNNKEL (reference sequence). The V end was cut by 4 bases, the J end by 0 bases, with 12 bases between. The CDR3 is made up of 15 amino acids. CDR3 region: CASSPFDRYQETQYF. The CDR3 region has the DNA TGTGCCAGCAGCCCCTTCGATAGATACCAAGAGACCCAGTACTTC.

The V and J genes are TRBV28 and TRBJ2-7; the match to TRBD1 covers 7 bases. The CDR3 covers 12 residues. V lost 7 bases to trimming and J lost 6 bases; unmatched junction nucleotides: 6. Germline V lookup: CDR1 MDHEN, CDR2 SYDVKM. DNA of the CDR3: TGTGCCAGCACCCAGGGACAGTTCGAGCAGTACTTC. It specifies CASTQGQFEQYF.

The chain combines TRBV21-1 with TRBJ2-7; TRBD1 reflects the table's D call only, with no check against the DNA. TRBV21-1 is a recognized pseudogene. The CDR3 covers 15 residues. CDR3 protein: CASSKSKGSSYEQYF. CDR3 coding DNA: TGTGCCAGCAGCAAAAGTAAGGGGTCCTCCTACGAGCAGTACTTC.

The chain combines TRBV5-4 with TRBJ2-3, with 7 bases fitting TRBD2. V shed 5 bases, J shed 2 bases, and the junction held 8 bases outside the gene matches. CDR1 SGHNT and CDR2 YYREEE come from the germline V gene (reference sequence). The CDR3 consists of 15 residues. The chain's CDR3 is CASSMGLPATDTQYF. As DNA, the CDR3 is TGTGCCAGCAGTATGGGACTACCCGCCACAGATACGCAGTATTTT. Looking up the rest from reference TRBV5-4 and TRBJ2-3 gives the full variable domain: ETGVTQSPTHLIKTRGQQVTLRCSSQSGHNTVSWYQQALGQGPQFIFQYYREEENGRGNFPPRFSGLQFPNYSSELNVNALELDDSALYLCASSMGLPATDTQYFGPGTRLTVL.

This clone was seen once. The chain uses TRBV7-8 and TRBJ2-7; D may be TRBD1 (5 bases). V lost 1 base and J 6 bases, leaving 7 bases between the germline ends. Germline V gives CDR1 SGHVS, CDR2 FQNEAQ. There are 12 residues in the CDR3. The CDR3 DNA reads TGTGCCAGCAGCTTAGGACAGTCCGAGCAGTACTTC. Protein: CASSLGQSEQYF.